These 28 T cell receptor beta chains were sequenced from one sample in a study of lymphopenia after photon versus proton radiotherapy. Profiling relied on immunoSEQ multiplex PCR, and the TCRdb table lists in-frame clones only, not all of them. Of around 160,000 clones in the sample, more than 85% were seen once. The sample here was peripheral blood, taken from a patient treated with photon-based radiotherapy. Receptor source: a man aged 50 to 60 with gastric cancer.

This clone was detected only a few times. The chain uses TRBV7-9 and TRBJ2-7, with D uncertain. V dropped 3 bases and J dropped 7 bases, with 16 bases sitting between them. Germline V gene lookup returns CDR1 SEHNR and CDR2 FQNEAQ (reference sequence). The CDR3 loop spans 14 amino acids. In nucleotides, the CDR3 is TGTGCCAGCAGCTTTCCTCATTCGCCCCGGGAGCAGTACTTC. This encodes CASSFPHSPREQYF.

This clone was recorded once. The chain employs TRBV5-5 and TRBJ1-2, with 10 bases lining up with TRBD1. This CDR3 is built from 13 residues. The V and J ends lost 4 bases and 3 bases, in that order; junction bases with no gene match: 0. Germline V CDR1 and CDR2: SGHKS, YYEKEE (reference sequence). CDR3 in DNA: TGTGCCAGCAGCGGGACAGGGGACTATGGCTACACCTTC. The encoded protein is CASSGTGDYGYTF.

In DNA form, the CDR3 reads TGTGCCAGCAGTACAGGGGAAGGGCAGCCCCAGCATTTT. This encodes CASSTGEGQPQHF. The V call is TRBV6-6, the J call TRBJ1-5; TRBD1 matches 7 bases. The junction had 5 bases not matched to a gene; V was cut back by 5 bases and J by 7 bases. Germline-derived CDR1 and CDR2 are MNHNY and SVGAGI (reference sequence). The CDR3 consists of 13 residues.

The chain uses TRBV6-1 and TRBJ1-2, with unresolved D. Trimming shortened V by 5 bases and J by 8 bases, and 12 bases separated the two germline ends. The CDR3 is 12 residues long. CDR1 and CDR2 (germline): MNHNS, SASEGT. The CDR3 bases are TGTGCCAGCAGTATCCTTGGGGAGGGCTACACCTTC. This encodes CASSILGEGYTF.

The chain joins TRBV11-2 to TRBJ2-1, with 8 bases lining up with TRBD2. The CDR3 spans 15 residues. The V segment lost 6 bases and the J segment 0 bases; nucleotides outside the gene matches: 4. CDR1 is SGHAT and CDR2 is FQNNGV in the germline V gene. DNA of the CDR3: TGTGCCAGCAGTCACAGCGGGAGCTCCTACAATGAGCAGTTCTTC. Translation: CASSHSGSSYNEQFF. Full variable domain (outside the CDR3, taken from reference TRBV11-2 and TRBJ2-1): EAGVAQSPRYKIIEKRQSVAFWCNPISGHATLYWYQQILGQGPKLLIQFQNNGVVDDSQLPKDRFSAERLKGVDSTLKIQPAKLEDSAVYLCASSHSGSSYNEQFFGPGTRLTVL.

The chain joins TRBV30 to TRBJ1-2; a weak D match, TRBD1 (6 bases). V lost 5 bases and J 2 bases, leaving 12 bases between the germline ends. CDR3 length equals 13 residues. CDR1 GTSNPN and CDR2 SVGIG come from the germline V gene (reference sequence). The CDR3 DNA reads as TGTGCCTGGGATACAGGGAACAACTATGGCTACACCTTC. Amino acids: CAWDTGNNYGYTF.

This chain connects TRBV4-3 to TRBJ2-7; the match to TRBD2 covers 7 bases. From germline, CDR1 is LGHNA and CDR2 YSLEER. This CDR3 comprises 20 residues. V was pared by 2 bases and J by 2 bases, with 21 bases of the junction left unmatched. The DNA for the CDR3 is TGCGCCAGCAGCCAATTTTTCGCGTTGACTGGCGGGAGTGACCCCTACGAGCAGTACTTC. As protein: CASSQFFALTGGSDPYEQYF.

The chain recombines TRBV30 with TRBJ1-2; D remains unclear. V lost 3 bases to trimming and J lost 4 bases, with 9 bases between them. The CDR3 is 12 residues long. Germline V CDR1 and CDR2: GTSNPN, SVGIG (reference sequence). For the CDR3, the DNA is TGTGCCTGGAGGGGATTTCGCTATGGCTACACCTTC. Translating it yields CAWRGFRYGYTF.

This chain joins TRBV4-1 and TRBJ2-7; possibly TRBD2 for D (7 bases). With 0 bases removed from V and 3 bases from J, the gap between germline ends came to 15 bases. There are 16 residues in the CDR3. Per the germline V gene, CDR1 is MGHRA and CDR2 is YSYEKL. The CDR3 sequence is CASSQDLGGGGYEQYF. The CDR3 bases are TGCGCCAGCAGCCAAGATCTCGGGGGAGGGGGCTACGAGCAGTACTTC.

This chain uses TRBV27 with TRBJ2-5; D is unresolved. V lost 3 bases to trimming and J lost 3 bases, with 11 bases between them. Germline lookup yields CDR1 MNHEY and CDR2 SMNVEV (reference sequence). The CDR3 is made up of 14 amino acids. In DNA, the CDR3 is TGTGCCAGCAGTTTGTCTGTGGGCAAAGAGACCCAGTACTTC. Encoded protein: CASSLSVGKETQYF.

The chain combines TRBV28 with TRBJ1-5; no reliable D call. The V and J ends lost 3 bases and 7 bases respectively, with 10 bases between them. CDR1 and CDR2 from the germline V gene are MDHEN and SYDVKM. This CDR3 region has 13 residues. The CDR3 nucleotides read TGTGCCAGCAGTTTTGGGCAATGGCAGCCCCAGCATTTT. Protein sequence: CASSFGQWQPQHF.

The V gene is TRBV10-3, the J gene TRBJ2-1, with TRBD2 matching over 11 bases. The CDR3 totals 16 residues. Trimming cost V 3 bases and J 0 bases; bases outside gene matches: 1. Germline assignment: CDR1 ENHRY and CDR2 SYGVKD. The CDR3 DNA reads TGTGCCATCAGTGAACTAGCGGGAGACTCCTACAATGAGCAGTTCTTC. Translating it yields CAISELAGDSYNEQFF.

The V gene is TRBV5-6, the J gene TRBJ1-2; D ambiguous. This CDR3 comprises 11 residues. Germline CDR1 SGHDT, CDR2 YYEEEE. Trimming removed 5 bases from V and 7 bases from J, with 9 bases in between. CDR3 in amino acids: CASRLKGGYTF. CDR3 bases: TGTGCCAGCAGATTGAAGGGTGGCTACACCTTC. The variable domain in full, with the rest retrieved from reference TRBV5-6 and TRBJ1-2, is DAGVTQSPTHLIKTRGQQVTLRCSPKSGHDTVSWYQQALGQGPQFIFQYYEEEERQRGNFPDRFSGHQFPNYSSELNVNALLLGDSALYLCASRLKGGYTFGSGTRLTVV.

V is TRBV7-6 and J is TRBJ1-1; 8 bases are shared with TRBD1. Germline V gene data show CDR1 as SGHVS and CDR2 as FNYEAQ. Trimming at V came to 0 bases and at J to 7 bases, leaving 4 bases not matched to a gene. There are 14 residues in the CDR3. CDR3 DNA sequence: TGTGCCAGCAGCTTAGCGTCAGGGGGCGGTGAAGCTTTCTTT. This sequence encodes CASSLASGGGEAFF.

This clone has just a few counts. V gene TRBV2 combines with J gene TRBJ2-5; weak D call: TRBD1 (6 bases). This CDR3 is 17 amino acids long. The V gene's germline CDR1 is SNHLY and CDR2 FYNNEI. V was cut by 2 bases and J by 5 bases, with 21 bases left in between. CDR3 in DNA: TGTGCCAGCAGTGAAATTCTGGGGACAACCAAGGGGGAGACCCAGTACTTC. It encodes CASSEILGTTKGETQYF. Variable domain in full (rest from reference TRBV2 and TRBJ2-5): EPEVTQTPSHQVTQMGQEVILRCVPISNHLYFYWYRQILGQKVEFLVSFYNNEISEKSEIFDDQFSVERPDGSNFTLKIRSTKLEDSAMYFCASSEILGTTKGETQYFGPGTRLLVL.

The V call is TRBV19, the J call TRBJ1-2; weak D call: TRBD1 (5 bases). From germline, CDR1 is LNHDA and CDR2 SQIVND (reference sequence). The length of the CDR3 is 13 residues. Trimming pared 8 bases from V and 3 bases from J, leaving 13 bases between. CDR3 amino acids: CASWDGWDYGYTF. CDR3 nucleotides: TGTGCCAGTTGGGACGGCTGGGACTATGGCTACACCTTC. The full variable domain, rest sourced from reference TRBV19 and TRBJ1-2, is DGGITQSPKYLFRKEGQNVTLSCEQNLNHDAMYWYRQDPGQGLRLIYYSQIVNDFQKGDIAEGYSVSREKKESFPLTVTSAQKNPTAFYLCASWDGWDYGYTFGSGTRLTVV.

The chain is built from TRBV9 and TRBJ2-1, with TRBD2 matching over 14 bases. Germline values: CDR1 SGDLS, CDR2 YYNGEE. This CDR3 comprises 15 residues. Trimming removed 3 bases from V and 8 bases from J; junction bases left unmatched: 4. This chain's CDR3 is CASSGTSGRLDEQFF. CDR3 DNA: TGTGCCAGCAGCGGGACTAGCGGGAGGTTGGATGAGCAGTTCTTC.

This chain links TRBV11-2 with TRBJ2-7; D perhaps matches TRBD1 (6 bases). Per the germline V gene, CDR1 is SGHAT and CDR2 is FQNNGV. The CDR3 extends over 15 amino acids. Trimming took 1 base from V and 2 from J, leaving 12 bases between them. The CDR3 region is CASSLARGQTYEQYF. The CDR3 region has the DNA TGTGCCAGCAGCTTAGCTCGTGGACAGACCTACGAGCAGTACTTC.

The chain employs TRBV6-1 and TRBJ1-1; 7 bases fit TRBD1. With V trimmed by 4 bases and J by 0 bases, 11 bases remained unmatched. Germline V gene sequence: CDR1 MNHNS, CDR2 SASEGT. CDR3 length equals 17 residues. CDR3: CASSAVGTDYMNTEAFF. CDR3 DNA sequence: TGTGCCAGCAGTGCAGTTGGGACAGATTATATGAACACTGAAGCTTTCTTT.

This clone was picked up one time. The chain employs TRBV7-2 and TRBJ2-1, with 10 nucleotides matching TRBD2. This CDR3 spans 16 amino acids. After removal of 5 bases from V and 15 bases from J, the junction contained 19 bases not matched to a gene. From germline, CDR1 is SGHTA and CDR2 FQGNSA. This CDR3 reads CASSPLTSGPTPRLFF. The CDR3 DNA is TGTGCCAGCAGCCCCCTGACTAGCGGGCCCACTCCGCGCCTGTTCTTC. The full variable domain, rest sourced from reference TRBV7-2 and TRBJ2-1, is GAGVSQSPSNKVTEKGKDVELRCDPISGHTALYWYRQSLGQGLEFLIYFQGNSAPDKSGLPSDRFSAERTGGSVSTLTIQRTQQEDSAVYLCASSPLTSGPTPRLFFGPGTRLTVL.

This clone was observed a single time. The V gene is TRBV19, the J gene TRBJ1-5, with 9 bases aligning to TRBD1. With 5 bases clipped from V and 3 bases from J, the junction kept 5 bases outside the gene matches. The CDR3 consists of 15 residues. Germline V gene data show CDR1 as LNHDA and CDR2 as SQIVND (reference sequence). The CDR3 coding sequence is TGTGCCAGTAGTCGGGACAGGGACCCCAATCAGCCCCAGCATTTT. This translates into CASSRDRDPNQPQHF.

This CDR3 reads CASSYGGFGNQPQHF. The CDR3 bases are TGTGCCAGCAGTTACGGGGGTTTTGGCAATCAGCCCCAGCATTTT. The chain has TRBV6-6 and TRBJ1-5, with D maybe TRBD1 (5 bases). Looked up from germline, CDR1 is MNHNY and CDR2 is SVGAGI (reference sequence). Between the trimmed V and J ends, which lost 2 bases and 2 bases, there was a span of 10 bases. This CDR3 has 15 amino acids.

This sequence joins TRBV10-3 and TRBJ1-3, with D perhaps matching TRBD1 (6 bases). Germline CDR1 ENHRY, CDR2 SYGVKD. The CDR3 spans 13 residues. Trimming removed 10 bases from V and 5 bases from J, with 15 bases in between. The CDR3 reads CASYREARNTIYF. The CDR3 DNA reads TGTGCCAGCTACAGGGAGGCAAGAAACACCATATATTTT.

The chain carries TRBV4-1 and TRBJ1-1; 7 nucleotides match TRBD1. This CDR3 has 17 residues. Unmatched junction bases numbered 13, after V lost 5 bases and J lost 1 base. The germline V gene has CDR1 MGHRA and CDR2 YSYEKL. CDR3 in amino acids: CASSSHRGTARNTEAFF. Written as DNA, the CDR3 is TGCGCCAGCAGCTCACACAGGGGTACAGCGAGGAACACTGAAGCTTTCTTT.

CDR3 amino acids: CASSPLAGGYEQYF. The CDR3 DNA reads TGTGCCAGCAGTCCCCTCGCGGGGGGGTACGAGCAGTACTTC. The J gene is TRBJ2-7, the V gene TRBV6-1; 9 bases are a match to TRBD2. Trimming took 5 bases from V and 4 from J; bases not matched to a gene: 6. Germline lookup yields CDR1 MNHNS and CDR2 SASEGT. CDR3 length equals 14 residues.

CDR3 residues: CASSLAAGANYGYTF. DNA of the CDR3: TGTGCCAGCAGCTTGGCCGCCGGTGCTAACTATGGCTACACCTTC. V is TRBV5-6 and J is TRBJ1-2; D not resolved. The CDR3 has 15 residues. Trimming pared 0 bases from V and 0 bases from J, leaving 9 bases between. CDR1 and CDR2 (germline): SGHDT, YYEEEE.

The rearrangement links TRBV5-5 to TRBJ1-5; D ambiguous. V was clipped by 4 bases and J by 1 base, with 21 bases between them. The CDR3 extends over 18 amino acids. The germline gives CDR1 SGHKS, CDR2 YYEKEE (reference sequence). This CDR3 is CASSRGGLIGGSNQPQHF. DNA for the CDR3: TGTGCCAGCAGCCGTGGCGGTCTAATCGGCGGGAGCAATCAGCCCCAGCATTTT.

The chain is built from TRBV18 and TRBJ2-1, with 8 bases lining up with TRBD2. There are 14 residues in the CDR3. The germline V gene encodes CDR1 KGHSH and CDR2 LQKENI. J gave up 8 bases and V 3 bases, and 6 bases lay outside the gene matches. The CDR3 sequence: CASSPRTSSDEQFF. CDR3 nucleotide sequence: TGTGCCAGCTCACCCCGGACTAGCTCCGATGAGCAGTTCTTC.